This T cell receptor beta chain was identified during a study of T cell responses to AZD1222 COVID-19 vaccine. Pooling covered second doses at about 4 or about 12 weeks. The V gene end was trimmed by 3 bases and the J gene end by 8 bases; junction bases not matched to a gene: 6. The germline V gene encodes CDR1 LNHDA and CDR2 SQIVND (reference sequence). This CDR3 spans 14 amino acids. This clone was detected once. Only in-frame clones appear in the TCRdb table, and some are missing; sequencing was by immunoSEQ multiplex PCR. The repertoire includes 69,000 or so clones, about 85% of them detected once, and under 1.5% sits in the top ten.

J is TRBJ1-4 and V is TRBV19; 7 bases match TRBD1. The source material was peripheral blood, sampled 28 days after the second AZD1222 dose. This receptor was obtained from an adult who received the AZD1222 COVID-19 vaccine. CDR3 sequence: CASSIGTVGEKLFF. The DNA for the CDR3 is TGTGCCAGTAGTATCGGGACAGTTGGGGAAAAACTGTTTTTT.